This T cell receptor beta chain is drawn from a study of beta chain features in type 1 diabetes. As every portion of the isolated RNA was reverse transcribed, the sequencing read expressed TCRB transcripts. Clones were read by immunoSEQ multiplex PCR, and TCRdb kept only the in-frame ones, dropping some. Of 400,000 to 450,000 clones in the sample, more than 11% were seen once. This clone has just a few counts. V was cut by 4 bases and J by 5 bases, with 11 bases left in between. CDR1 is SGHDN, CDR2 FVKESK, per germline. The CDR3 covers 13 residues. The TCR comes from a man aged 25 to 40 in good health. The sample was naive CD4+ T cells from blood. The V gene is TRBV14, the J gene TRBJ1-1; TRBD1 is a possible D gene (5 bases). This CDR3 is CASSLGRQTEAFF. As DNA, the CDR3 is TGTGCCAGCAGCCTCGGGCGACAGACTGAAGCTTTCTTT.